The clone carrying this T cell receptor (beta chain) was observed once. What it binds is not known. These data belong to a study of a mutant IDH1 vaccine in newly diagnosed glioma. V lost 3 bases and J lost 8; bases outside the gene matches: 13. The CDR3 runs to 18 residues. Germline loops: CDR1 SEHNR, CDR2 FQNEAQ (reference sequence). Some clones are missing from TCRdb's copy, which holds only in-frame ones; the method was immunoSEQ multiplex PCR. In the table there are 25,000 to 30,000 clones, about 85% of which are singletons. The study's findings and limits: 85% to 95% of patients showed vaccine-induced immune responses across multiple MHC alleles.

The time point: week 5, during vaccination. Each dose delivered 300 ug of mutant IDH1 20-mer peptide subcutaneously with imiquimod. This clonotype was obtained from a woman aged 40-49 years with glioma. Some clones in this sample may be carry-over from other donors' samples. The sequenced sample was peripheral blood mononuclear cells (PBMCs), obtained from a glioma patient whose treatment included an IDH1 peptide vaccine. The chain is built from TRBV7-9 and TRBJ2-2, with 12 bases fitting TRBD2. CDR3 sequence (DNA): TGTGCCAGCAGCTTCTTTCGGCTAGCGGGAGGGCAAGAAGGGGAGCTGTTTTTT. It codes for CASSFFRLAGGQEGELFF.